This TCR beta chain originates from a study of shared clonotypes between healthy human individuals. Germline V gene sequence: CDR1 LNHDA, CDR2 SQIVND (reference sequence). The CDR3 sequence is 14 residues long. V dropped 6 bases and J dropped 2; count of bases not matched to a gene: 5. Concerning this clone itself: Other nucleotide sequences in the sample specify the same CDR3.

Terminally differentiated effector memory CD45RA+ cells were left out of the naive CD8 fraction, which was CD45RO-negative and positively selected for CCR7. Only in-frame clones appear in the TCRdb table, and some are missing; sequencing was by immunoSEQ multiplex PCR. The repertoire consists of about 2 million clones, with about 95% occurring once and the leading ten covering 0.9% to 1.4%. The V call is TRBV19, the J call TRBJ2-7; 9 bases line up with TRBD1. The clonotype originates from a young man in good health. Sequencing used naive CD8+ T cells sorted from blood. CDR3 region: CASSPQGAAYEQYF. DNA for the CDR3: TGTGCCAGTAGCCCACAGGGGGCAGCCTACGAGCAGTACTTC.